The 5 T cell receptor beta chains reported below all come from one sample, sequenced in a study of T-cell reconstitution after alpha-beta-depleted transplantation in children. The TCRbeta library was prepared with unique molecular identifiers. TCRdb ran MiXCR on the PCR reads and lists one entry per CDR3 protein. The table has more than 200,000 distinct CDR3 sequences, about 8.8% seen once. This specimen consisted of PBMCs from the stem cell graft donor, obtained from the stem cell graft. These receptors all come from a human donor who donated a stem cell graft to a child with SCID.

The rearrangement uses TRBV5-1 and TRBJ1-2; no clear D. Germline CDR1 SGHRS, CDR2 YFSETQ. The CDR3 runs to 13 residues. Trimming cost V 0 bases and J 6 bases, with 9 bases left between them. The CDR3 spells CASSLEGWDGYTF. In DNA, the CDR3 is TGCGCCAGCAGCTTGGAAGGGTGGGATGGCTACACCTTC.

This clonotype occurred many times. The genes are TRBV20-1 and TRBJ2-5; weak D call: TRBD1 (5 bases). Germline CDR1 is DFQATT and CDR2 is SNEGSKA (reference sequence). This CDR3 contains 13 residues. The V end was cut by 1 base, the J end by 0 bases, with 6 bases between. The CDR3 loop is CSARARDQETQYF. The CDR3 DNA reads TGCAGTGCTAGAGCCAGGGACCAAGAGACCCAGTACTTC.

This clonotype showed up many times. This sequence joins TRBV20-1 and TRBJ1-5; D ambiguous. Deletions cut 1 base from V and 11 bases from J, with 12 bases between. Germline V gene sequence: CDR1 DFQATT, CDR2 SNEGSKA (reference sequence). The CDR3 has 12 residues. The CDR3 is CSARGGDWAQHF. CDR3 nucleotide sequence: TGCAGTGCTAGAGGCGGGGATTGGGCCCAGCATTTT.

In this sample, this clonotype turned up many times. The chain employs TRBV29-1 and TRBJ1-2, with 10 bases lining up with TRBD1. This CDR3 spans 12 amino acids. CDR1 and CDR2 (germline): SQVTM, ANQGSEA. After removal of 4 bases from V and 8 bases from J, the junction contained 4 bases not matched to a gene. The CDR3 spells CSVVDRGQGYTF. In DNA, the CDR3 is TGCAGCGTTGTCGACAGGGGGCAAGGCTACACCTTC.

The gene calls are TRBV7-9 and TRBJ2-7; weak D call: TRBD1 (6 bases). This CDR3 has 11 residues. Trimming left V 10 bases short and J 6 bases short, with 13 bases between. Germline loops: CDR1 SEHNR, CDR2 FQNEAQ (reference sequence). CDR3 DNA: TGTGCCATCTTATCAGGGGCCGAGCAGTACTTC. Amino acids: CAILSGAEQYF.